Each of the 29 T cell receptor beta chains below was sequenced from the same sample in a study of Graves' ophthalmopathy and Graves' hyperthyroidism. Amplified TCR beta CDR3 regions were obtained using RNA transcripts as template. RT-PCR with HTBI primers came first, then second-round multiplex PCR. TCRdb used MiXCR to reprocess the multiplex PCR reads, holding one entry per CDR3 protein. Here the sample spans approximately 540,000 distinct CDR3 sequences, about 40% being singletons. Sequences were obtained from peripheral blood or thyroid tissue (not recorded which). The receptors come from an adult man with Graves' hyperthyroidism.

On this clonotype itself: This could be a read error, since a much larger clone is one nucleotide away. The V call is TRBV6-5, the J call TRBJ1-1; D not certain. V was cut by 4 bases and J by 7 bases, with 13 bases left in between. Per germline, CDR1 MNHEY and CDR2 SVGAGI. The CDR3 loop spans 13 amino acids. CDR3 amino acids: CASSSGRLLEAFF. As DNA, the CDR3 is TGTGCCAGCAGTTCAGGAAGGCTACTTGAAGCTTTCTTT.

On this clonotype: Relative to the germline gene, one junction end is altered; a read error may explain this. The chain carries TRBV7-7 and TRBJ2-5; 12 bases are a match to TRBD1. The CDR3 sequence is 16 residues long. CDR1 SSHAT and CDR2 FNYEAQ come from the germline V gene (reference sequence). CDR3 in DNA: TGTGCTAGCAGCGTTAGGGACAGGGGGCGGCAAGAGACCCAGTACTTC. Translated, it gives CASSVRDRGRQETQYF.

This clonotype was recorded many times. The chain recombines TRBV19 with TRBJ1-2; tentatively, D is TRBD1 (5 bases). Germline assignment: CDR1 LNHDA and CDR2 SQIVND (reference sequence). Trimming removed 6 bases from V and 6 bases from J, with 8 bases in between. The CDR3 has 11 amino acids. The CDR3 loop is CASRQTDGYTF. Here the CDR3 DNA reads TGTGCCAGTAGGCAGACAGATGGCTACACCTTC.

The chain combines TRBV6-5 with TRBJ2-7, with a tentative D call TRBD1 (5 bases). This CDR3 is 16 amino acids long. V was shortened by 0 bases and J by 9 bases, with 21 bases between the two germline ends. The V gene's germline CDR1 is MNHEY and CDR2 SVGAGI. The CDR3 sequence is CASSYSATDPNFRQYF. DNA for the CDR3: TGTGCCAGCAGTTACTCGGCGACAGACCCAAACTTCAGGCAGTACTTC.

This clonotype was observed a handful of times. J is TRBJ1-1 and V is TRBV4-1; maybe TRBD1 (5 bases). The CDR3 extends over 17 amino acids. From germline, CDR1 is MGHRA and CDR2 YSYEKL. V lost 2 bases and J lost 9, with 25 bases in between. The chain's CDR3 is CASSQPRSGRRDLKAFF. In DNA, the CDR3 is TGCGCCAGCAGCCAACCTCGATCAGGGCGGAGGGACCTGAAAGCTTTCTTT.

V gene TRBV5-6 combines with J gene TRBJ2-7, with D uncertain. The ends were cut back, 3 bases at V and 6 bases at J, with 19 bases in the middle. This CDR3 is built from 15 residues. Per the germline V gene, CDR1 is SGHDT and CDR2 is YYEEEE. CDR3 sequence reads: CASSSRDSRPLEQYF. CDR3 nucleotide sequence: TGTGCCAGCAGCTCTCGAGACTCCCGGCCCCTCGAGCAGTACTTC.

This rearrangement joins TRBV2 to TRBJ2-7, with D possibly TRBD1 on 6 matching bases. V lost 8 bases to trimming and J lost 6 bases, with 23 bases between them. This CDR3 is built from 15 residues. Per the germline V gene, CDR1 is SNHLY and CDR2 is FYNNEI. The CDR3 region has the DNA TGTGCCAGCTCACCAGAGGCAGGGGCGTTTTTCGAGCAGTACTTC. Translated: CASSPEAGAFFEQYF.

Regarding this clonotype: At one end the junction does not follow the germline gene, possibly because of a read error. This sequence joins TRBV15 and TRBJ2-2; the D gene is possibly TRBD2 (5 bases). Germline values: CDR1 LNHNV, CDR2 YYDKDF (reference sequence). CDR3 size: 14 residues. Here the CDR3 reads CATSRERGSGELVF. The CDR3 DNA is TGTGCCACCAGCAGAGAACGCGGATCCGGGGAGCTGGTTTTT.

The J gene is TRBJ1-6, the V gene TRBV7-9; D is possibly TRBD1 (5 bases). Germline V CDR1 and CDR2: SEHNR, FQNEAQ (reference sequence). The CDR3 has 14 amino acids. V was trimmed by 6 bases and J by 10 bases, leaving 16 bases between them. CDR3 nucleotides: TGTGCCAGCAGTTCGACTCCAGGGCTCTCACCCCTCCACTTT. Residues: CASSSTPGLSPLHF.

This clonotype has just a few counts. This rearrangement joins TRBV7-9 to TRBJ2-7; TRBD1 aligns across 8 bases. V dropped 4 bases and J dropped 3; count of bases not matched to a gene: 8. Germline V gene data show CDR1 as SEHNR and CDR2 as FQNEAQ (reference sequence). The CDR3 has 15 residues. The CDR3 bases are TGTGCCAGCAGCTCCGAGGACAGGGATTACTACGAGCAGTACTTC. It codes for CASSSEDRDYYEQYF.

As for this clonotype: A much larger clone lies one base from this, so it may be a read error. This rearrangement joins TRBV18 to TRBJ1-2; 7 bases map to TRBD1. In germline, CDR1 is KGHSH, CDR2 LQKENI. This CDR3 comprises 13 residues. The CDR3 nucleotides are TGTACCAGCTCACCAAAGGGGGCGTATGGCTACACCTTC. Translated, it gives CTSSPKGAYGYTF.

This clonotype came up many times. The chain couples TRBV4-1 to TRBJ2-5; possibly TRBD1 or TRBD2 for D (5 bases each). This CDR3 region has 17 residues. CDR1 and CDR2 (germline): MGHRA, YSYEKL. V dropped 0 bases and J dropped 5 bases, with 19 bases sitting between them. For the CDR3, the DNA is TGCGCCAGCAGCCAAGAGGGGGTCGGAACAAGGAGGGAGACCCAGTACTTC. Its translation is CASSQEGVGTRRETQYF.

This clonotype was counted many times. The chain's CDR3 is CASSEWGAAFF. In DNA form, the CDR3 reads TGTGCCAGCAGTGAATGGGGGGCAGCTTTCTTT. The gene calls are TRBV25-1 and TRBJ1-1; tentatively, D is TRBD1 (6 bases). CDR3 length: 11 amino acids. Trimming took off 1 base at V and 10 bases at J, with 7 bases between the two ends. Germline values: CDR1 MGHDK, CDR2 SYGVNS.

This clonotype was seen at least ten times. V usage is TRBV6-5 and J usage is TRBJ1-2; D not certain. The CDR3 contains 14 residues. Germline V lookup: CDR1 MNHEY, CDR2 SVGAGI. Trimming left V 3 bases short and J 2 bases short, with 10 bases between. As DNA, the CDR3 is TGTGCCAGCAGTTATGGCAGGAGCAACTATGGCTACACCTTC. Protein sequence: CASSYGRSNYGYTF.

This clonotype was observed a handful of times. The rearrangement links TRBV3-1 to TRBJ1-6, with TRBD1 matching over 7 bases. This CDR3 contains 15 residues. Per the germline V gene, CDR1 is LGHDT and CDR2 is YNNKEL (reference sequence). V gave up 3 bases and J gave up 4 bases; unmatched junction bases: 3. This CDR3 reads CASSQETGYNSPLHF. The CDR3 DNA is TGTGCCAGCAGCCAGGAGACAGGGTATAATTCACCCCTCCACTTT.

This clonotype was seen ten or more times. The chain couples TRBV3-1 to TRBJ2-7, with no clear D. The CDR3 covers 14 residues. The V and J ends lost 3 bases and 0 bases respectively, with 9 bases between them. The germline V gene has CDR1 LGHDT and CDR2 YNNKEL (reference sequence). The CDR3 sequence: CASSHPGSSYEQYF. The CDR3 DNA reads TGTGCCAGCAGCCATCCGGGTTCCTCCTACGAGCAGTACTTC.

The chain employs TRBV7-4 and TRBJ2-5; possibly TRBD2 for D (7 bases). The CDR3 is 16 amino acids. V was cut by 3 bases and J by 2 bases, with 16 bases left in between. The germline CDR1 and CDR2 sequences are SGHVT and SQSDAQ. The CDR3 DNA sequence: TGTGCCAGCAGCTTTGAGGGAGGGGGGCGTCAAGAGACCCAGTACTTC. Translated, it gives CASSFEGGGRQETQYF.

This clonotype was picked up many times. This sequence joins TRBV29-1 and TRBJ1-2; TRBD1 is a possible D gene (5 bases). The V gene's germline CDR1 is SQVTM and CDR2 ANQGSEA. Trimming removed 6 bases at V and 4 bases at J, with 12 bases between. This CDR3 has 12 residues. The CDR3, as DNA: TGCAGCGTGAACGACAGACTCTATGGCTACACCTTC. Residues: CSVNDRLYGYTF.

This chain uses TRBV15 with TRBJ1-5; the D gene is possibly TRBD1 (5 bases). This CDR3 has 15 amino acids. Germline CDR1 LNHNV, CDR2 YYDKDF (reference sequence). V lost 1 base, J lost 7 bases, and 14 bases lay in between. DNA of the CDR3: TGTGCCACCAGCAGAGGGGGGTACAATGAGCAGCCCCAGCATTTT. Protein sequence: CATSRGGYNEQPQHF. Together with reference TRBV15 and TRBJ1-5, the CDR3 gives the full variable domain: DAMVIQNPRYQVTQFGKPVTLSCSQTLNHNVMYWYQQKSSQAPKLLFHYYDKDFNNEADTPDNFQSRRPNTSFCFLDIRSPGLGDTAMYLCATSRGGYNEQPQHFGDGTRLSIL.

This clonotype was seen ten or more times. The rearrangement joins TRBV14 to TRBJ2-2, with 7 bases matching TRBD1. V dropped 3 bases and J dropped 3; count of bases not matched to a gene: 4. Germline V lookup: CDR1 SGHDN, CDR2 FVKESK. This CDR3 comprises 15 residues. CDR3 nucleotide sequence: TGTGCCAGCAGCCAGACAGGGAGTTACACCGGGGAGCTGTTTTTT. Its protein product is CASSQTGSYTGELFF. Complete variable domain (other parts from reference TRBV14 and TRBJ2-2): EAGVTQFPSHSVIEKGQTVTLRCDPISGHDNLYWYRRVMGKEIKFLLHFVKESKQDESGMPNNRFLAERTGGTYSTLKVQPAELEDSGVYFCASSQTGSYTGELFFGEGSRLTVL.

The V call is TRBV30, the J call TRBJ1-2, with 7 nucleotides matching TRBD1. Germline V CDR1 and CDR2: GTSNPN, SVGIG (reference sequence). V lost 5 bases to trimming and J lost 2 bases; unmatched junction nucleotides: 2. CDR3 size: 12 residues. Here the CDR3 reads CAWATGNYGYTF. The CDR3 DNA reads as TGTGCCTGGGCGACAGGGAACTATGGCTACACCTTC. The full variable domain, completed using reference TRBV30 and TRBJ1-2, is SQTIHQWPATLVQPVGSPLSLECTVEGTSNPNLYWYRQAAGRGLQLLFYSVGIGQISSEVPQNLSASRPQDRQFILSSKKLLLSDSGFYLCAWATGNYGYTFGSGTRLTVV.

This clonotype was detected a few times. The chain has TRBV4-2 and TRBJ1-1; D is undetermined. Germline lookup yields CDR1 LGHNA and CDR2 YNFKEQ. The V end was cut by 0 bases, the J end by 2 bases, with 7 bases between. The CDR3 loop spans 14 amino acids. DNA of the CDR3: TGTGCCAGCAGCCAAGAAGAGGCAAACACTGAAGCTTTCTTT. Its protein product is CASSQEEANTEAFF.

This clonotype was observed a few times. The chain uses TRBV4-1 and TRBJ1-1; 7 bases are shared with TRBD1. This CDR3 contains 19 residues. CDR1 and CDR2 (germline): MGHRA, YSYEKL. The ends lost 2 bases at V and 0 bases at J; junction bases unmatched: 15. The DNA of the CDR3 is TGCGCCAGCAGCCAACCGTCCCCCTACAGGGGAACCATGAACACTGAAGCTTTCTTT. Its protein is CASSQPSPYRGTMNTEAFF.

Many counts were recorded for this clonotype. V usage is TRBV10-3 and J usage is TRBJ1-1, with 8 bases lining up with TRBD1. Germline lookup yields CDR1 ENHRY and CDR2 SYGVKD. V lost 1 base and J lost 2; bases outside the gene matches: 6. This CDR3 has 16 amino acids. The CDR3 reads CAISEYGQGRNTEAFF. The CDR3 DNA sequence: TGTGCCATCAGTGAGTACGGACAGGGTAGAAACACTGAAGCTTTCTTT.

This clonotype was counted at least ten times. CDR3 sequence reads: CASTSAYGYTF. In DNA, the CDR3 is TGCGCCAGCACATCGGCCTATGGCTACACCTTC. V and J are TRBV10-2 and TRBJ1-2; D not certain. The CDR3 loop spans 11 amino acids. The V gene lost 7 bases and the J gene lost 4 bases, with 7 bases spanning the gap. Germline lookup yields CDR1 WSHSY and CDR2 SAAADI.

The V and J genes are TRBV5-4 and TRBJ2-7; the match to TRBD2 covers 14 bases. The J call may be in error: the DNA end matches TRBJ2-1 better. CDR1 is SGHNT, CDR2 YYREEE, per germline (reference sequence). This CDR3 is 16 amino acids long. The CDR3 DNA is TGTGCCAGCAGCTTGGACGCGGGACTAGCGGGAGATGAGCAGTTCTTC. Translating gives CASSLDAGLAGDEQFF.

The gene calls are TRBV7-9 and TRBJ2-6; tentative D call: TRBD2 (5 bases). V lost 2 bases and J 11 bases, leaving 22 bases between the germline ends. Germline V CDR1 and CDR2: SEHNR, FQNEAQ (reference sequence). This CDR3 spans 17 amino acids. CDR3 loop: CASSLKGVSAYGDVLTF. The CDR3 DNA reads TGTGCCAGCAGCTTAAAAGGAGTGAGCGCCTACGGGGACGTCCTGACTTTC.

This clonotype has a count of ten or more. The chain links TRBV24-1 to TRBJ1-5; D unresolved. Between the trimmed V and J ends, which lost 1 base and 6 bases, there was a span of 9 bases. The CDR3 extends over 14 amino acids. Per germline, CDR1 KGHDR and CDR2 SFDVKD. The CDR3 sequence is CATSDLDHGQPQHF. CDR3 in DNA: TGTGCCACCAGTGATTTAGACCATGGTCAGCCCCAGCATTTT.

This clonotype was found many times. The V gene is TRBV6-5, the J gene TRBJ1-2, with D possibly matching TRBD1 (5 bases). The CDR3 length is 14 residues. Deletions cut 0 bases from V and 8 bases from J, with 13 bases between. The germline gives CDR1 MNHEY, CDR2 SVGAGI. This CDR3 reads CASSYSGGKRGYTF. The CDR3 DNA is TGTGCCAGCAGTTACTCGGGGGGGAAGAGGGGCTACACCTTC.